This T cell receptor beta chain was recovered during a study of OX40 agonist ivuxolimab in advanced cancers. Across the study: Eligibility admitted prior anti-PD-1, anti-PD-L1 or anti-CTLA-4 therapy; 30% to 40% had some. Study-wide points: Researchers report that CD8+ T cells had, on average, more expanded clones than CD4+. In the expanded peripheral T cells, antigen specificity was never determined.

Blood sampling took place at baseline, cycle 4 day 1, and cycle 7 day 1. Trimming stripped 4 bases from V and 1 base from J, with 13 bases between. The CDR3 consists of 15 residues. Germline CDR1 is LNHDA and CDR2 is SQIVND (reference sequence). Using immunoSEQ multiplex PCR, the repertoire was profiled, and TCRdb retains in-frame clones only, with some absent. The table has fewer than 130,000 clones, roughly 89% seen once; the top ten hold 0.25% to 0.3%. Comments on this clone: The target antigen is unknown.

The J gene is TRBJ1-1, the V gene TRBV19, with D possibly being TRBD1 (6 bases). The TCR sequence derives from an adult with an advanced solid tumor such as melanoma, head and neck, liver or kidney cancer. Sample: CD4+ or CD8+ T cells sorted from blood, taken in a trial of the OX40 agonist ivuxolimab. CDR3 residues: CASSTPLRGNTEAFF. CDR3 bases: TGTGCCAGTAGTACGCCTCTCAGGGGGAACACTGAAGCTTTCTTT.